This entry lists 9 T cell receptor beta chains sequenced from one sample in a study of blood T cell repertoires in COVID-19. The repertoire was sequenced with immunoSEQ multiplex PCR; TCRdb's copy has only in-frame clones and lacks some. The sample includes a few hundred thousand clones, 86% of them seen just once. Sequencing used PBMCs or T cells enriched from blood (not recorded which). The receptors come from a woman aged 40 to 50 with acute COVID-19.

The chain combines TRBV6-1 with TRBJ2-3, with D possibly TRBD1 on 6 matching bases. This CDR3 is 18 amino acids long. V lost 0 bases, J lost 7 bases, and 23 bases lay in between. Germline CDR1 MNHNS, CDR2 SASEGT. The CDR3 protein is CASSEALRGQLLGNTQYF. As DNA, the CDR3 is TGTGCCAGCAGTGAAGCGCTGAGAGGACAGCTACTCGGGAATACGCAGTATTTT.

This sequence joins TRBV3-1 (or the pseudogene TRBV3-2) and TRBJ1-2, with TRBD1 matching 9 bases. Germline assignment: CDR1 LGHDT and CDR2 YNNKEL (reference sequence). Trimming cost V 2 bases and J 8 bases; bases outside gene matches: 3. The CDR3 consists of 13 residues. This CDR3 is CASSQYRGLGYTF. The CDR3, as DNA: TGTGCCAGCAGCCAATACAGGGGGCTGGGCTACACCTTC.

The J gene is TRBJ1-2, the V gene TRBV5-6, with D possibly matching TRBD1 (5 bases). V was pared by 4 bases and J by 1 base, with 11 bases between. CDR1 is SGHDT and CDR2 is YYEEEE in the germline V gene. This CDR3 comprises 14 residues. CDR3 protein: CASSTDSLNYGYTF. Here the CDR3 DNA reads TGTGCCAGCAGCACCGACAGCCTTAACTATGGCTACACCTTC.

This sequence joins TRBV5-1 and TRBJ2-5; weak D call: TRBD1 (5 bases). The CDR3 spans 14 residues. V dropped 7 bases and J dropped 4 bases, with 17 bases sitting between them. Germline lookup yields CDR1 SGHRS and CDR2 YFSETQ. The CDR3 DNA is TGCGCCAGCCAAGTCAGGGTCCCGGGAGAGACCCAGTACTTC. This sequence encodes CASQVRVPGETQYF. The variable domain in full, with the rest retrieved from reference TRBV5-1 and TRBJ2-5, is KAGVTQTPRYLIKTRGQQVTLSCSPISGHRSVSWYQQTPGQGLQFLFEYFSETQRNKGNFPGRFSGRQFSNSRSEMNVSTLELGDSALYLCASQVRVPGETQYFGPGTRLLVL.

The chain joins TRBV10-1 to TRBJ1-6; tentatively, D is TRBD1 (6 bases). The CDR3 is made up of 17 amino acids. Germline CDR1 reads WNHNN; CDR2 reads SYGVQD (reference sequence). Trimming cost V 3 bases and J 7 bases, with 19 bases left between them. This CDR3 reads CASSDVGGGRRNSPLHF. The CDR3 DNA is TGCGCCAGCAGTGATGTTGGGGGCGGGAGGAGGAATTCACCCCTCCACTTT.

The chain recombines TRBV11-3 with TRBJ1-1; D perhaps matches TRBD1 (5 bases). V was shortened by 3 bases and J by 12 bases, with 14 bases between the two germline ends. This CDR3 spans 12 amino acids. Germline V gene lookup returns CDR1 SGHNT and CDR2 YENEEA. The CDR3 region has the DNA TGTGCCAGCAGCTTTGGGGGGACGGTTTCTTTCTTT. It translates to CASSFGGTVSFF.

This clone was detected once. The chain employs TRBV30 and TRBJ1-1; D is undetermined. Germline V gives CDR1 GTSNPN, CDR2 SVGIG (reference sequence). The CDR3 has 16 amino acids. Deletions cut 0 bases from V and 1 base from J, with 15 bases between. The CDR3, as DNA: TGTGCCTGGAGTGTAAGGTCAGTTAGGAGGAACACTGAAGCTTTCTTT. Translation: CAWSVRSVRRNTEAFF.

The gene calls are TRBV5-6 and TRBJ2-7; unclear D gene. Germline lookup yields CDR1 SGHDT and CDR2 YYEEEE. The CDR3 length is 11 residues. V dropped 2 bases and J dropped 6 bases, with 6 bases sitting between them. CDR3 protein: CASSFQAEQYF. The CDR3 nucleotides are TGTGCCAGCAGCTTCCAGGCCGAGCAGTACTTC.

V is TRBV29-1 and J is TRBJ1-2, with 8 bases matching TRBD1. J lost 6 bases, V lost 6 bases, and 15 bases had no gene match. CDR3 length equals 15 residues. In germline, CDR1 is SQVTM, CDR2 ANQGSEA. CDR3 loop: CSVALGQGGLDGYTF. In DNA, the CDR3 is TGCAGCGTGGCTCTCGGACAGGGAGGGCTCGATGGCTACACCTTC.